This T cell receptor (beta chain) is from a study of beta chain features in type 1 diabetes. Investigators reverse transcribed all isolated RNA, so they sequenced expressed TCRB transcripts. Naive, central memory and regulatory T cell samples averaged about 3.4 million reads. The protocol was immunoSEQ multiplex PCR, while the TCRdb copy is restricted to in-frame clones and leaves out a portion. The sample has under 950,000 clones; roughly 15% are singletons. This clone was counted a few times. Its target is not known. Study results and caveats: Individuals with type 1 diabetes displayed fewer insertions and more deletions at VDJ junctions. PCR might favor shorter templates, but any such skew would affect patients and controls equally.

The ends lost 10 bases at V and 15 bases at J; junction bases unmatched: 14. Germline V gene data show CDR1 as ENHRY and CDR2 as SYGVKD. This CDR3 is 12 amino acids long. This clonotype was obtained from a woman younger than 30 in good health. The chain couples TRBV10-3 to TRBJ2-1; TRBD2 agrees at 8 bases. Sequenced material: naive CD4+ T cells from blood. CDR3 coding DNA: TGTGCCAGCGGGACATCGGCGGGAGGCATGTTCTTC. Translated: CASGTSAGGMFF.